This T cell receptor beta chain originates from a study of CD8+ T cells in alopecia areata. Turning to the study itself: A regimen of oral tofacitinib, 5 to 10 mg twice daily, was given to treated patients.

CDR3 length: 13 residues. V trimming: 3 bases; J trimming: 8 bases; junction bases outside the gene matches: 9. In germline, CDR1 is GTSNPN, CDR2 SVGIG (reference sequence). The treatment was: oral pan-JAK inhibitor, 5-10 mg twice daily. This clone was recorded only once. Its antigen is as yet unknown. General study results and limits: For patients receiving tofacitinib, scalp clonality and expanded CD8+ clones among the top 100 significantly decreased. Higher clonality was seen in lesional scalp than in normal scalp, especially in alopecia totalis/universalis.

Following RNA extraction, reverse transcription yielded cDNA that acted as the sequencing template. Produced via immunoSEQ multiplex PCR; TCRdb's table is partial and in-frame only. The data contain fewer than 250,000 clones, 60% of them seen just once; the ten biggest clones take up just over 1%. The source is a human donor with alopecia areata. Sequenced here: CD4+ T cells sorted from blood, sampled at week 24, from a patient treated with tofacitinib. This rearrangement joins TRBV30 to TRBJ1-2; 7 positions match TRBD1. CDR3: CAWRNQGGSGYTF. CDR3 coding DNA: TGTGCCTGGAGGAATCAGGGGGGTAGCGGCTACACCTTC.